This T cell receptor beta chain was sequenced for a study of blood T cell repertoires in COVID-19. Study context: COVID-19 samples collected from the United States, Italy and Spain covered acute and convalescent phases. From T cells, B-cell-depleted T cells, or PBMCs came the material, which was cDNA or gDNA.

This clone was detected only a few times. This CDR3 spans 14 amino acids. V lost 5 bases and J lost 4, with 16 bases in between. In germline, CDR1 is SGHRS, CDR2 YFSETQ. Original methodology: Reference gene primer amplification gave estimated nucleated cell counts. The repertoire was sequenced with immunoSEQ multiplex PCR; TCRdb's copy has only in-frame clones and lacks some. V, J and clone size reflect that table, while D and trimming were determined from the DNA. The table shows 40,000 to 55,000 clones, with 70% to 85% occurring only once. The sequence was obtained from a man aged 45-60 years with active COVID-19. Sequenced sample: peripheral blood. The V gene is TRBV5-1, the J gene TRBJ2-7; D is possibly TRBD2 (5 bases). The CDR3 sequence is CASRLQFGEYEQYF. In DNA, the CDR3 is TGCGCCAGCAGGCTCCAATTTGGGGAGTACGAGCAGTACTTC.